This TCR beta chain came from a study of blood T cell repertoires in COVID-19. Method: immunoSEQ multiplex PCR; TCRdb's copy keeps in-frame clones and lacks some. The data show just over 300,000 clones, approximately 84% seen once. The V segment lost 6 bases and the J segment 2 bases; nucleotides outside the gene matches: 7. CDR1 MDHEN and CDR2 SYDVKM come from the germline V gene. The CDR3 sequence is 17 residues long. This clone was counted once. This rearrangement joins TRBV28 to TRBJ1-4, with 12 bases fitting TRBD1. The receptor was isolated from a man between 25 and 39 years old who had recovered from COVID-19. Sequenced sample: PBMCs or T cells enriched from blood (not recorded which). CDR3 residues: CASSQPGTGGTNEKLFF. CDR3 nucleotides: TGTGCCAGCAGCCAACCCGGGACAGGGGGCACTAATGAAAAACTGTTTTTT.